This T cell receptor (beta chain) emerged from a study of cytomegalovirus exposure and HLA in healthy donors. Study-wide points: Indistinguishable V segments such as TRBV6-2 and TRBV6-3 were excluded.

It was with 60 Vbeta and 13 Jbeta primers that the PCR ran. The assay was immunoSEQ multiplex PCR, and TCRdb's table has in-frame clones only and misses some. Of roughly 200,000 clones listed, over 60% are singletons. Trimming removed 7 bases at V and 1 base at J, with 10 bases between. The CDR3 is 12 amino acids. Germline CDR1 is SQVTM and CDR2 is ANQGSEA. Regarding this clone: Its antigen is not known.

Donors in the study were healthy people who gave bone marrow. The TCR sequence derives from a young man in good health and CMV-seronegative. The sequenced material came from PBMCs. V gene TRBV29-1 combines with J gene TRBJ1-1; D remains ambiguous. The CDR3 nucleotides are TGCAGCGCTGGACGGGGGAACACTGAAGCTTTCTTT. Translated: CSAGRGNTEAFF.